The clone carrying this T cell receptor beta chain was observed many times. The data stem from a study of T cells after yellow fever vaccination. General study results and limits: Relatively few clonotypes were ones that appeared in both CD4 and CD8 compartments. Contaminating bulk clonotypes could be abundant in FACS-sorted repertoires.

The V segment lost 7 bases and the J segment 5 bases; nucleotides outside the gene matches: 7. The CDR3 is 14 residues long. Germline CDR1 is MNHEY and CDR2 is SVGEGT. TCR cDNA, made by 5'RACE template switching, carried an added universal primer site and UMIs. TCRdb re-called the 5' RACE reads through MiXCR, storing one row per CDR3 protein. This table has about 14,000 distinct CDR3 sequences, 6% to 9.5% appearing once. The sequence came from a man younger than 30 who received the YFV17D yellow fever vaccine. Sequenced here: PBMCs, either bulk or a sorted T-cell subset (CD4+, CD8+, memory, or dextramer-sorted; not recorded which), sampled on the day of the yellow fever booster vaccination. The V and J genes are TRBV6-2 or TRBV6-3 and TRBJ2-2; 7 bases line up with TRBD2. CDR3 DNA sequence: TGTGCCAGCACCACCGTCGGGGGGACCGGGGAGCTGTTTTTT. Its protein product is CASTTVGGTGELFF.